This T cell receptor beta chain is from a study of post-analysis software for immune sequencing data. For the study at large: Several disease courses (relapsing-remitting, secondary progressive and progressive-relapsing) of multiple sclerosis were included. The study, taken as a whole, reports: Normalized Chao1 diversity was significantly reduced in patients versus controls. Pronounced co-clustering by F measure was evident among identically batched samples. Controls showed lower frequencies than patients for five TRBV segments, and TRBV5-6, TRBV5-1 and TRBV20-1 were among these.

The CDR3 runs to 14 residues. Deletions cut 5 bases from V and 4 bases from J, with 14 bases between. As regards this clonotype: Its antigen remains unidentified.

Prepared TCR beta cDNA libraries contained unique molecular identifiers. Some 500,000 cDNA molecules were recovered from an input of about 0.95 to 11 million T cells. TCRdb independently ran MiXCR on the PCR reads; one entry per CDR3 protein. The table includes 740,000 or so distinct CDR3 sequences, about 50% detected once. The TCR sequence derives from a girl aged 10-17 years with multiple sclerosis. The material sequenced was blood. This sequence joins TRBV12-3 or TRBV12-4 and TRBJ1-2; no reliable D call. The DNA of the CDR3 is TGTGCCAGCAGTCCCCAGGTAGGGCCCTATGGCTACACCTTC. Translated, it gives CASSPQVGPYGYTF.